A single sample gave rise to the 18 T cell receptor beta chains below, sequenced in a study of metastatic and nonmetastatic thyroid tumors. TCRdb used MiXCR to call clones anew from the PCR reads. In the table there are 20,000 or so clones, around 40% of which are singletons. Patients had received no treatment of any kind before thyroid surgery. What was sequenced was blood. The receptors shown here come from a male donor with papillary thyroid cancer or a benign thyroid nodule (not recorded which). Some clones in this sample may be carry-over from other donors' samples.

In its sample, this clone was seen many times. V is TRBV15 and J is TRBJ1-2; no definite D call. Germline CDR1 and CDR2: LNHNV and YYDKDF (reference sequence). This CDR3 region has 13 residues. With 0 bases removed from V and 14 bases from J, the gap between germline ends came to 16 bases. The chain's CDR3 is CATSRDLGELSTF. The CDR3 region has the DNA TGTGCCACCAGCAGAGATCTCGGGGAATTGAGTACCTTC.

This clone was seen a handful of times. The chain is built from TRBV10-1 and TRBJ2-3; 10 bases fit TRBD2. With 4 bases clipped from V and 6 bases from J, the junction kept 7 bases outside the gene matches. Germline values: CDR1 WNHNN, CDR2 SYGVQD (reference sequence). The length of the CDR3 is 15 residues. CDR3 loop: CASSVGLAGVDTQYF. In DNA, the CDR3 is TGCGCCAGCAGTGTAGGGCTAGCGGGAGTTGATACGCAGTATTTT.

The chain couples TRBV5-1 to TRBJ1-6; 7 positions agree with TRBD1. Unmatched junction bases numbered 3, after V lost 2 bases and J lost 7 bases. CDR1 is SGHRS and CDR2 is YFSETQ in the germline V gene. The CDR3 spans 14 residues. The CDR3 coding sequence is TGCGCCAGCAGCTTTGGGACAGCCAATTCACCCCTCCACTTT. As protein: CASSFGTANSPLHF.

This clone was detected many times. The chain has TRBV7-3 and TRBJ2-5, with a weak D call TRBD2 (6 bases). Germline lookup yields CDR1 SGHTA and CDR2 FQGTGA. Trimming left V 3 bases short and J 3 bases short, with 8 bases between. This CDR3 contains 13 residues. The CDR3 nucleotides are TGTGCCAGCAGCTTGGGGGGAGAAGAGACCCAGTACTTC. Protein product: CASSLGGEETQYF. Variable domain in full (rest from reference TRBV7-3 and TRBJ2-5): GAGVSQTPSNKVTEKGKYVELRCDPISGHTALYWYRQSLGQGPEFLIYFQGTGAADDSGLPNDRFFAVRPEGSVSTLKIQRTERGDSAVYLCASSLGGEETQYFGPGTRLLVL.

The rearrangement uses TRBV30 and TRBJ1-4; TRBD1 might be the D (6 bases). V lost 1 base and J lost 8, with 14 bases in between. The CDR3 loop spans 14 amino acids. The germline V gene has CDR1 GTSNPN and CDR2 SVGIG (reference sequence). This CDR3 is CAWSGKGGPEKLFF. The CDR3 region has the DNA TGTGCCTGGAGTGGGAAGGGGGGGCCGGAAAAACTGTTTTTT.

In its sample, this clone is medium-sized (0.01 to 0.1%). The V call is TRBV20-1, the J call TRBJ2-7; 7 bases align to TRBD2. Germline V gene data show CDR1 as DFQATT and CDR2 as SNEGSKA (reference sequence). This CDR3 has 14 residues. The ends lost 5 bases at V and 3 bases at J; junction bases unmatched: 10. The chain's CDR3 is CSADRASGVYEQYF. In DNA form, the CDR3 reads TGCAGTGCTGACCGGGCTAGCGGAGTCTACGAGCAGTACTTC.

The chain links TRBV27 to TRBJ2-1, with 9 bases identical to TRBD2. Germline V gene sequence: CDR1 MNHEY, CDR2 SMNVEV (reference sequence). The CDR3 has 15 amino acids. The J segment lost 6 bases and the V segment lost 6 bases, leaving 9 bases of the junction unmatched. Here the CDR3 reads CASSPRGTSLNEQFF. The CDR3 DNA reads TGTGCCAGCAGCCCCCGGGGGACTAGCCTCAATGAGCAGTTCTTC.

This chain connects TRBV28 to TRBJ2-7; 9 nucleotides line up with TRBD1. This CDR3 is built from 14 residues. Trimming cost V 6 bases and J 4 bases; bases outside gene matches: 7. Germline loops: CDR1 MDHEN, CDR2 SYDVKM. CDR3 in DNA: TGTGCCAGCAGACCGGGACAGGGATTTTACGAGCAGTACTTC. Amino acid sequence: CASRPGQGFYEQYF. The full variable domain, in which reference TRBV28 and TRBJ2-7 provide the parts outside the CDR3, is DVKVTQSSRYLVKRTGEKVFLECVQDMDHENMFWYRQDPGLGLRLIYFSYDVKMKEKGDIPEGYSVSREKKERFSLILESASTNQTSMYLCASRPGQGFYEQYFGPGTRLTVT.

This clone is medium-sized by share. The chain carries TRBV28 and TRBJ2-3, with D possibly matching TRBD1 (6 bases). The CDR3 covers 13 residues. V lost 5 bases and J 5 bases, leaving 11 bases between the germline ends. Per germline, CDR1 MDHEN and CDR2 SYDVKM. The CDR3 nucleotides are TGTGCCAGCAGTCCTTGGACAGAAGATACGCAGTATTTT. Translation gives CASSPWTEDTQYF.

In its sample, this clone was seen many times. Mismatch with germline at one junction end may stem from a read error. This chain joins TRBV7-7 and TRBJ2-1; D remains unclear. The CDR3 runs 13 residues. Per the germline V gene, CDR1 is SSHAT and CDR2 is FNYEAQ (reference sequence). For the CDR3, the DNA is TGTGCTAGCAGCTTAGGTTACCGCAATGAGCAGTTCTTC. Translation: CASSLGYRNEQFF.

There are many counts of this clone. This rearrangement joins TRBV5-1 to TRBJ2-5, with 16 bases lining up with TRBD2. Germline V lookup: CDR1 SGHRS, CDR2 YFSETQ. The length of the CDR3 is 19 residues. The junction had 10 bases not matched to a gene; V was cut back by 1 base and J by 4 bases. CDR3 sequence: CASSLNWGLAGGPRETQYF. In DNA form, the CDR3 reads TGCGCCAGCAGCTTGAACTGGGGACTAGCGGGAGGGCCTCGAGAGACCCAGTACTTC. The full variable domain, its missing parts supplied by reference TRBV5-1 and TRBJ2-5, is KAGVTQTPRYLIKTRGQQVTLSCSPISGHRSVSWYQQTPGQGLQFLFEYFSETQRNKGNFPGRFSGRQFSNSRSEMNVSTLELGDSALYLCASSLNWGLAGGPRETQYFGPGTRLLVL.

The genes are TRBV11-2 and TRBJ1-3, with D possibly matching TRBD1 (5 bases). V was shortened by 5 bases and J by 1 base, with 9 bases between the two germline ends. The CDR3 is 14 residues long. Germline V gene lookup returns CDR1 SGHAT and CDR2 FQNNGV. As DNA, the CDR3 is TGTGCCAGCAGCGCCCAGGGATCTGGAAACACCATATATTTT. Translating it yields CASSAQGSGNTIYF.

V gene TRBV20-1 combines with J gene TRBJ2-1; 7 bases are shared with TRBD1. There are 12 residues in the CDR3. Germline-derived CDR1 and CDR2 are DFQATT and SNEGSKA (reference sequence). Trimming took 4 bases from V and 7 from J; bases not matched to a gene: 4. CDR3: CSAIQTGNEQFF. CDR3 nucleotides: TGCAGTGCTATCCAGACAGGGAATGAGCAGTTCTTC.

The J gene is TRBJ1-5, the V gene TRBV11-1; 11 bases fit TRBD1. Germline CDR1 and CDR2: SGHAT and FQDESV (reference sequence). The CDR3 sequence is 19 residues long. Losses at the gene ends were 2 bases for V and 0 bases for J; bases not matched to a gene: 9. In DNA, the CDR3 is TGTGCCAGCAGCTTATGGCCTTCGGACAGGGGGCTTAGCAATCAGCCCCAGCATTTT. It specifies CASSLWPSDRGLSNQPQHF.

By share, this clone counts as medium-sized. V and J are TRBV12-3 or TRBV12-4 and TRBJ1-5; D is uncertain. Trimming cost V 2 bases and J 0 bases, with 8 bases left between them. The CDR3 has 15 amino acids. The CDR3 here is CASSLRARSNQPQHF. CDR3 nucleotide sequence: TGTGCCAGCAGTTTAAGGGCTCGTAGCAATCAGCCCCAGCATTTT.

This clone showed up many times. Being one base from a much bigger clone, this may be a read error. It is likely a read error, because the conserved phenylalanine at the end of the CDR3 is missing. The chain couples TRBV12-3 or TRBV12-4 to TRBJ2-1; TRBD2 matches at 9 bases. Trimming took 1 base from V and 3 from J; bases not matched to a gene: 1. The CDR3 sequence is 15 residues long. CDR3 residues: CASSLGTSVYNEQFV. The CDR3 DNA is TGTGCCAGCAGTTTAGGGACTAGCGTCTACAATGAGCAGTTCGTC.

In this sample, this clone turned up many times. This sequence joins TRBV12-3 or TRBV12-4 and TRBJ2-2; 7 nucleotides agree with TRBD1. Trimming removed 5 bases from V and 5 bases from J; junction bases left unmatched: 8. The CDR3 contains 15 residues. CDR3 protein: CASSKTTGWTGELFF. DNA for the CDR3: TGTGCCAGCAGTAAAACGACAGGGTGGACCGGGGAGCTGTTTTTT.

The sample holds many counts of this clone. This chain links TRBV29-1 with TRBJ1-2, with D tentatively TRBD1 (5 bases). V lost 4 bases and J lost 5, with 11 bases in between. Germline-derived CDR1 and CDR2 are SQVTM and ANQGSEA. The CDR3 loop spans 12 amino acids. CDR3 sequence: CSVVWGNYGYTF. Here the CDR3 DNA reads TGCAGCGTTGTGTGGGGGAATTATGGCTACACCTTC.